This T cell receptor (beta chain) was retrieved from a study of cytomegalovirus exposure and HLA in healthy donors. A multiplex PCR was run with 60 Vbeta primers and 13 Jbeta primers. TCRdb's copy holds only in-frame clones and misses some; the assay was immunoSEQ multiplex PCR. The data hold about 82,000 clones, with 70% to 80% observed a single time. The sequence was obtained from a man in his fifties in good health and CMV-seronegative. The sample taken for sequencing was PBMCs.

CDR3 DNA: TGTGCCAGCAGCTCGGGACAGTCAATGTCACCCCTCCACTTT. Residues: CASSSGQSMSPLHF. The chain recombines TRBV13 with TRBJ1-6; 7 nucleotides line up with TRBD1. In germline, CDR1 is PRHDT, CDR2 FYEKMQ (reference sequence). V was clipped by 4 bases and J by 10 bases; unmatched bases: 7. CDR3 size: 14 residues. Based on the CDR3 plus reference TRBV13 and TRBJ1-6, the full variable domain is AAGVIQSPRHLIKEKRETATLKCYPIPRHDTVYWYQQGPGQDPQFLISFYEKMQSDKGSIPDRFSAQQFSDYHSELNMSSLELGDSALYFCASSSGQSMSPLHFGNGTRLTVT.